This passage covers 3 T cell receptor beta chains from one sample sequenced in a study of CD8+ T cells in alopecia areata. After isolation, RNA underwent reverse transcription to generate cDNA as the sequencing template. Here immunoSEQ multiplex PCR was the method, and the copy in TCRdb shows in-frame clones only, minus some. The data show around 300,000 clones, 60% seen once. Treatment denoted: oral pan-JAK inhibitor, 5-10 mg twice daily. Specimen: CD4+ T cells sorted from blood, collected at week 52, from a patient treated with tofacitinib. These receptors came from a human donor with alopecia areata.

The J gene is TRBJ2-1, the V gene TRBV4-1; 10 nucleotides align to TRBD1. J was trimmed by 6 bases and V by 3 bases; bases with no gene match: 8. Germline values: CDR1 MGHRA, CDR2 YSYEKL. The CDR3 totals 16 residues. The CDR3 reads CASSHPPGQGPNEQFF. The CDR3 DNA reads as TGCGCCAGCAGCCACCCACCGGGACAGGGGCCCAATGAGCAGTTCTTC.

This sequence joins TRBV7-2 and TRBJ1-2; 9 bases line up with TRBD1. The length of the CDR3 is 18 residues. Germline V gene lookup returns CDR1 SGHTA and CDR2 FQGNSA. V shed 5 bases, J shed 3 bases, and the junction held 16 bases outside the gene matches. This CDR3 reads CASSKPKGQGNWDYGYTF. DNA of the CDR3: TGTGCCAGCAGCAAACCCAAGGGACAGGGAAATTGGGACTATGGCTACACCTTC. Filled out from reference TRBV7-2 and TRBJ1-2, the complete variable domain reads GAGVSQSPSNKVTEKGKDVELRCDPISGHTALYWYRQSLGQGLEFLIYFQGNSAPDKSGLPSDRFSAERTGGSVSTLTIQRTQQEDSAVYLCASSKPKGQGNWDYGYTFGSGTRLTVV.

Concerning this clone itself: Other nucleotide sequences from this sample produce the same CDR3. V is TRBV25-1 and J is TRBJ2-2; D is possibly TRBD1 (5 bases). Between the trimmed V and J ends, which lost 5 bases and 5 bases, there was a span of 6 bases. The germline gives CDR1 MGHDK, CDR2 SYGVNS. The CDR3 contains 12 residues. The DNA of the CDR3 is TGTGCCAGCAGTAGGGGAACCGGGGAGCTGTTTTTT. Translating gives CASSRGTGELFF.